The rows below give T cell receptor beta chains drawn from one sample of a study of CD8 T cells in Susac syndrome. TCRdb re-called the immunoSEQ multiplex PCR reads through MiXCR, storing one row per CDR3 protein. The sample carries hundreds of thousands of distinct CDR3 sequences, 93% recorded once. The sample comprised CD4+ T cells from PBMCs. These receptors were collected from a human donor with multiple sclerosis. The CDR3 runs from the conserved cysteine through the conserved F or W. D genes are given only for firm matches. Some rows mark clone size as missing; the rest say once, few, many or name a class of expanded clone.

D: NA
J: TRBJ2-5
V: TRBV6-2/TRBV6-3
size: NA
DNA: TGTGCCAGCAGTCTTCTGAGGACCGGTGAGACCCAGTACTTC
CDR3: CASSLLRTGETQYF

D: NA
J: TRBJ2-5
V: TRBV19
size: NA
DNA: TGTGCCAGTAGTGCTTCTACTAGGCCGGTGGGGACCCAGTACTTC
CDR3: CASSASTRPVGTQYF

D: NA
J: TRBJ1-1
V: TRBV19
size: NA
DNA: TGTGCCAGTAGCGCCAGCGGGGACACTGAAGCTTTCTTT
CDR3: CASSASGDTEAFF

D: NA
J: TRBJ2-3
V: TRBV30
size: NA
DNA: TGTGCCTGGAGTGTGGGGGATACGCAGTATTTT
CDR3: CAWSVGDTQYF

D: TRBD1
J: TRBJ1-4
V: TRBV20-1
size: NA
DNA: TGCAGTGCTCGCCCCGGGACAGCGAATGAAAAACTGTTTTTT
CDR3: CSARPGTANEKLFF

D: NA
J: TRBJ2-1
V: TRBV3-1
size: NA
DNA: TGTGCCAGCAGCCCCAGTCTGGGGGCTACCTACAATGAGCAGTTCTTC
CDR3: CASSPSLGATYNEQFF

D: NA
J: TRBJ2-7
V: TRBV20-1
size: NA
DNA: TGCAGTGCTAGCCGCGGGGAGACTCCCCCCAATGAGCAGTACTTC
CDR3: CSASRGETPPNEQYF

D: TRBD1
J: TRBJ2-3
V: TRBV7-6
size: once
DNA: TGTGCCAGCAGCTTTGGGACAGGGCTTACAGATACGCAGTATTTT
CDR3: CASSFGTGLTDTQYF

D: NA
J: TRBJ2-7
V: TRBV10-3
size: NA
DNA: TGTGCCATCAGTGGGTCGGACTACAGGGGTTCCTACGAGCAGTACTTC
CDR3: CAISGSDYRGSYEQYF

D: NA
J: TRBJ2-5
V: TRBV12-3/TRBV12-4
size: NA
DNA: TGTGCCAGCAGCCCAAGGAGGGGGGTCTTGGAGACCCAGTACTTC
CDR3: CASSPRRGVLETQYF